The present T cell receptor beta chain was sequenced within a study of CD4 T cells in relation to SARS-CoV-2 and coronaviruses. At the level of the study: PBMCs were cultured with antigen for nine to ten days before TCR beta sequencing.

Some clones are missing from TCRdb's copy, which holds only in-frame ones; the method was immunoSEQ multiplex PCR. This sample has roughly 20,000 clones; 74% occur once, and the top ten carry around 12%. This clone was observed once. Its matching antigen is unknown. CD4+ T cells from unexposed donors were obtained before the COVID-19 pandemic (2011-2018). CD4+ T cells were isolated from the cells after about 11 days of culture. As cell numbers allowed, unexposed-donor CD4+ T cells faced SARS-CoV-2 S/N and four cold-coronavirus spikes. Each well had 1.5 million to 2.5 million PBMCs in 5% human AB serum with IL-2. Looked up from germline, CDR1 is GTSNPN and CDR2 is SVGIG (reference sequence). Trimming removed 1 base from V and 8 bases from J, with 20 bases in between. The CDR3 is 16 residues long.

Sequences were obtained from CD4+ T cells from PBMCs, cultured in vitro. The sequence came from a human donor in good health. The rearrangement joins TRBV30 to TRBJ1-4, with a tentative D call TRBD1 (5 bases). CDR3 sequence (DNA): TGTGCCTGGAGTGCACCACCAGGGTCTGGGGGAGAAAAACTGTTTTTT. This translates into CAWSAPPGSGGEKLFF.